The 2 T cell receptor beta chains below come from one sample, sequenced in a study of blood T cell repertoires in COVID-19. Generated by immunoSEQ multiplex PCR, the TCRdb table keeps only in-frame clones and is missing some. The sample includes around 59,000 clones, about 91% seen only once; the top ten take about 4.5%. The sequenced sample consisted of peripheral blood. The receptor set was obtained from a man aged 60-69 years with acute or convalescent COVID-19.

The chain is built from TRBV4-1 and TRBJ1-6, with 10 bases fitting TRBD1. V was clipped by 5 bases and J by 4 bases; unmatched bases: 5. CDR1 and CDR2 (germline): MGHRA, YSYEKL. The CDR3 has 16 amino acids. CDR3 nucleotides: TGCGCCAGCAGCAGCCGGGACAGGGGTTATAATTCACCCCTCCACTTT. It codes for CASSSRDRGYNSPLHF.

This clone was seen only once. The rearrangement links TRBV11-2 to TRBJ1-2; D gene unclear. This CDR3 is built from 14 residues. CDR1 is SGHAT and CDR2 is FQNNGV in the germline V gene. V lost 5 bases and J 3 bases, leaving 13 bases between the germline ends. CDR3 amino acids: CASSPGLEYYGYTF. The CDR3 bases are TGTGCCAGCAGCCCCGGGTTAGAATACTATGGCTACACCTTC.